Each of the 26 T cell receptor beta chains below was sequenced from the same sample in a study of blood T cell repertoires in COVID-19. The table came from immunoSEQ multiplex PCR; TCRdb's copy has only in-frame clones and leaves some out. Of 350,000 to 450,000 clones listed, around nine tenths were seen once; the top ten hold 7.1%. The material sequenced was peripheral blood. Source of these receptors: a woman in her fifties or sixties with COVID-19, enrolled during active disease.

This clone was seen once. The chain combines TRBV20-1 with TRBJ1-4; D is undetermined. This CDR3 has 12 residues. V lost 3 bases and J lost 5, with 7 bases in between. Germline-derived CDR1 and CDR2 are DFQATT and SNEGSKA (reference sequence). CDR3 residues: CSASGGNEKLFF. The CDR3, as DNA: TGCAGTGCTAGTGGAGGGAATGAAAAACTGTTTTTT.

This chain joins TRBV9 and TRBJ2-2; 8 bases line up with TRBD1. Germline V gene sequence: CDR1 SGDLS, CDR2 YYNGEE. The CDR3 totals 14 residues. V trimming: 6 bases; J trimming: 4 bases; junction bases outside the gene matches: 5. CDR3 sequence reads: CASKRQGTTGELFF. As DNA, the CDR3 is TGTGCCAGCAAGAGACAGGGGACCACCGGGGAGCTGTTTTTT.

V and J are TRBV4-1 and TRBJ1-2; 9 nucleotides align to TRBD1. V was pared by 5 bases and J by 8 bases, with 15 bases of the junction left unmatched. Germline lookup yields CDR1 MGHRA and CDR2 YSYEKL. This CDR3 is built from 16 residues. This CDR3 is CASSYPSRTGGLGYTF. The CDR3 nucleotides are TGCGCCAGCAGCTACCCATCCCGTACAGGGGGCTTAGGCTACACCTTC.

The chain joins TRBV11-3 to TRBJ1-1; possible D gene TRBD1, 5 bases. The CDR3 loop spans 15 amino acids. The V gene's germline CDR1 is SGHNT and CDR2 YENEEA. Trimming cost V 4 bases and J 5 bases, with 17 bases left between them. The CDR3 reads CASSSGGSWETEAFF. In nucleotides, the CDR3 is TGTGCCAGCAGCTCGGGGGGGTCCTGGGAGACTGAAGCTTTCTTT.

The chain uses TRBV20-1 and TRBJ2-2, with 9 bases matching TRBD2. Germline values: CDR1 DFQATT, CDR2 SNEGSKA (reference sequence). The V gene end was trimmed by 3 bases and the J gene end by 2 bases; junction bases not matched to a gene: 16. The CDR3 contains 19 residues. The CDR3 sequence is CSASQFGTSQKDNTGELFF. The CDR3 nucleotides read TGCAGTGCTAGTCAATTTGGGACTAGCCAAAAAGACAACACCGGGGAGCTGTTTTTT.

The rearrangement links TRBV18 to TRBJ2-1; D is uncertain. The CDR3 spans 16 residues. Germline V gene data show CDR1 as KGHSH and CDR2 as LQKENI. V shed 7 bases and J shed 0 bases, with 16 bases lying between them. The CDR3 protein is CASFIVHISSYNEQFF. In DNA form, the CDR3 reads TGTGCCAGCTTCATCGTCCACATAAGCTCCTACAATGAGCAGTTCTTC.

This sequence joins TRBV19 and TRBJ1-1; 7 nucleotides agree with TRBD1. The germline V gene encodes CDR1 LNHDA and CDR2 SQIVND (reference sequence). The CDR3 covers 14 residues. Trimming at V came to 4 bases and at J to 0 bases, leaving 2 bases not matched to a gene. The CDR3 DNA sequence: TGTGCCAGTAGTAAGGGACAGCTGAACACTGAAGCTTTCTTT. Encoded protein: CASSKGQLNTEAFF.

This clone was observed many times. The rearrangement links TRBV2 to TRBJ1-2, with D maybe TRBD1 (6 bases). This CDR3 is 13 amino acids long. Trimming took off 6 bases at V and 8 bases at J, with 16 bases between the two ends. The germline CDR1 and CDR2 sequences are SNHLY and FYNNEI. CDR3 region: CASRDSPSVGYTF. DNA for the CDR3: TGTGCCAGCAGGGACAGCCCATCTGTAGGCTACACCTTC.

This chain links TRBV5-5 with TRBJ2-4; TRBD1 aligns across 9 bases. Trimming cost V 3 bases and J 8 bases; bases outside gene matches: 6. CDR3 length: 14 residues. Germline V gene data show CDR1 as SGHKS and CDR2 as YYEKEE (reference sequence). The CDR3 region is CASSSTGGQDIQYF. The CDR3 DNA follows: TGTGCCAGCAGCTCGACAGGGGGTCAAGACATTCAGTACTTC.

The CDR3 here is CASSQFPPGGLSTDTQYF. CDR3 nucleotides: TGTGCCAGCAGCCAGTTCCCCCCCGGGGGGCTTAGCACAGATACGCAGTATTTT. The chain employs TRBV3-1 (or the pseudogene TRBV3-2) and TRBJ2-3; possibly TRBD2 for D (7 bases). In germline, CDR1 is LGHDT, CDR2 YNNKEL (reference sequence). The CDR3 loop spans 18 amino acids. V lost 3 bases, J lost 0 bases, and 19 bases lay in between.

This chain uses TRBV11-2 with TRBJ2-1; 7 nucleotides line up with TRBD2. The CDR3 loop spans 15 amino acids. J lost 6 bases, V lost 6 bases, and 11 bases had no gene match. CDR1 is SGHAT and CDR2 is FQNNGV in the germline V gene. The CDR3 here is CASRKSGTNFNEQFF. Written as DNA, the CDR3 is TGTGCCAGCAGGAAAAGCGGGACTAATTTCAATGAGCAGTTCTTC.

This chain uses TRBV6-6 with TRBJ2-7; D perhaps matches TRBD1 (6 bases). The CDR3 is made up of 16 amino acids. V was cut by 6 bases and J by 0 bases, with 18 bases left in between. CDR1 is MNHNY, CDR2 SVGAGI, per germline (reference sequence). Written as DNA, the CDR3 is TGTGCCAGCAGACGACACCTAGGGGGAACCTCCTACGAGCAGTACTTC. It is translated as CASRRHLGGTSYEQYF.

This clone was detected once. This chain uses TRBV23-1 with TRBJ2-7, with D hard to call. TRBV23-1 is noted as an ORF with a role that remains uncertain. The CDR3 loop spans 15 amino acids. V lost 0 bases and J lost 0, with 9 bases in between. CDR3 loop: CASSQSSQASYEQYF. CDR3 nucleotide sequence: TGCGCCAGCAGTCAATCAAGCCAGGCCTCCTACGAGCAGTACTTC.

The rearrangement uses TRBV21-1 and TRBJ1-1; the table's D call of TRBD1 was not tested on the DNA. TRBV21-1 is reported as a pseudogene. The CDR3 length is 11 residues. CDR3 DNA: TGTGCCAGCACCAGGCACACTGAAGCTTTCTTT. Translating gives CASTRHTEAFF.

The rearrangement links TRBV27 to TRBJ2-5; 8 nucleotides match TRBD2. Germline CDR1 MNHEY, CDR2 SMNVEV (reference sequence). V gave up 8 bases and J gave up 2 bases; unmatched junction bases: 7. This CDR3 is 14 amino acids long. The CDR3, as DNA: TGTGCCAGCCGGCTAGCGGGTTTACAAGAGACCCAGTACTTC. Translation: CASRLAGLQETQYF.

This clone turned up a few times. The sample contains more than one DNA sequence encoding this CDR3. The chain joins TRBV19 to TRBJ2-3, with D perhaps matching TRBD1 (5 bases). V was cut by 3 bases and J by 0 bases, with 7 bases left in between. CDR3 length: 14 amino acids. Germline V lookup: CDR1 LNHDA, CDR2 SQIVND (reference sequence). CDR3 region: CASSIQGSTDTQYF. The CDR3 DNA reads TGTGCCAGTAGTATTCAGGGAAGCACAGATACGCAGTATTTT.

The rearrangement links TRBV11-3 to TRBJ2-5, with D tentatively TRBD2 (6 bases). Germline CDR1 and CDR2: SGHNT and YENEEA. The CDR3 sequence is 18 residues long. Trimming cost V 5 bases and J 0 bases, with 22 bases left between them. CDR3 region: CASSQSGLSNLYQETQYF. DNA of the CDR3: TGTGCCAGCAGCCAGTCGGGACTTTCGAATTTGTACCAAGAGACCCAGTACTTC. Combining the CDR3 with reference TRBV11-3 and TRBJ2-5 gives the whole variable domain EAGVVQSPRYKIIEKKQPVAFWCNPISGHNTLYWYLQNLGQGPELLIRYENEEAVDDSQLPKDRFSAERLKGVDSTLKIQPAELGDSAVYLCASSQSGLSNLYQETQYFGPGTRLLVL.

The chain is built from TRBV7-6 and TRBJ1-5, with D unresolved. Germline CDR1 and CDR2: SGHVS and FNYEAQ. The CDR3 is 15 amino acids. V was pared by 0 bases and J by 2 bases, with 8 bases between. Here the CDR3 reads CASSLAGRGNQPQHF. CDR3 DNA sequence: TGTGCCAGCAGCTTAGCGGGGAGGGGCAATCAGCCCCAGCATTTT. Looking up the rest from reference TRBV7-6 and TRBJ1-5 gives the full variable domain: GAGVSQSPRYKVTKRGQDVALRCDPISGHVSLYWYRQALGQGPEFLTYFNYEAQQDKSGLPNDRFSAERPEGSISTLTIQRTEQRDSAMYRCASSLAGRGNQPQHFGDGTRLSIL.

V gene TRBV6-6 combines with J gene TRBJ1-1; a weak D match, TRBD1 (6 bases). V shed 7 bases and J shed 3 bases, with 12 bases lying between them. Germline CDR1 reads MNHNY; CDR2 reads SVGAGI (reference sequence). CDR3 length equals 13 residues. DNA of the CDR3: TGTGCCAGCACCCTACAGGGACACACTGAAGCTTTCTTT. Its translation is CASTLQGHTEAFF.

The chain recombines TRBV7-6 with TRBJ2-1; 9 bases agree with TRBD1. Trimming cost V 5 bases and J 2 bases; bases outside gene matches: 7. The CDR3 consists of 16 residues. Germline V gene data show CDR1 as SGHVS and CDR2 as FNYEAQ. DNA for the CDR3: TGTGCCAGCAGCCCACAAGGGACAGGGCCCTACAATGAGCAGTTCTTC. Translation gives CASSPQGTGPYNEQFF.

For the CDR3, the DNA is TGTGCCAGCAGCTTAGTAACGTACTCAGAGACCCAGTACTTC. Protein product: CASSLVTYSETQYF. The chain joins TRBV7-7 to TRBJ2-5; D remains unclear. Germline V lookup: CDR1 SSHAT, CDR2 FNYEAQ (reference sequence). Trimming pared 1 base from V and 4 bases from J, leaving 10 bases between. The CDR3 contains 14 residues.

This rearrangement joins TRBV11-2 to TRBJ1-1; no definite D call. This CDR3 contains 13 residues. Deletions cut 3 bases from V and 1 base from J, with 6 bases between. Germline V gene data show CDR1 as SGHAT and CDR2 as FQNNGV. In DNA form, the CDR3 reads TGTGCCAGCAGCTTCGCGGAGAACACTGAAGCTTTCTTT. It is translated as CASSFAENTEAFF.

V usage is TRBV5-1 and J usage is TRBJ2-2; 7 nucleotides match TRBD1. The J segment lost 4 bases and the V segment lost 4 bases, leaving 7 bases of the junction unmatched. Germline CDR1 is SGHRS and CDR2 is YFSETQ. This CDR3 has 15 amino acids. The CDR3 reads CASSGDSSVTGELFF. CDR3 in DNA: TGCGCCAGCAGCGGGGACAGCTCGGTCACCGGGGAGCTGTTTTTT.

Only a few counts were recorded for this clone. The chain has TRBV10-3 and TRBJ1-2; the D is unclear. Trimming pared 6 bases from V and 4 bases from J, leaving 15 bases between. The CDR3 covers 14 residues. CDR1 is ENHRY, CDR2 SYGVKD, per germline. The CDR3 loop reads CAISREGSLYGYTF. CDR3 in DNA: TGTGCCATCAGCCGAGAGGGCTCACTCTATGGCTACACCTTC.

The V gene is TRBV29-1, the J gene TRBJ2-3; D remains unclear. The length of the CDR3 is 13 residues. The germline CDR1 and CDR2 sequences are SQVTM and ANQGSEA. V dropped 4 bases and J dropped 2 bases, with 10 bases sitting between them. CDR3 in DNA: TGCAGCGTTGGCGGCACCCTCACAGATACGCAGTATTTT. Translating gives CSVGGTLTDTQYF.

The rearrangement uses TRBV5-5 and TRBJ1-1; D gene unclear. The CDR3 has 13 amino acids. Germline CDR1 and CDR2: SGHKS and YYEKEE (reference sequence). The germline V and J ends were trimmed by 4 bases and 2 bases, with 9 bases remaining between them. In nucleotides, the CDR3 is TGTGCCAGCAGCAGTACTTCAAACACTGAAGCTTTCTTT. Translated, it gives CASSSTSNTEAFF.